Below, 32 T cell receptor beta chains from the same sample are listed, as sequenced in a study of shared clonotypes between healthy human individuals. Repertoires were generated with immunoSEQ multiplex PCR, while TCRdb's copy carries only in-frame clones and drops some. The sample has 2 million to 2.5 million clones, 90% to 95% seen once; the top ten hold around 0.4%. The specimen was naive CD4+ T cells from PBMCs. The subset was: CD45RA+ positively selected. The receptor source for this set is a young man in good health. Some clones in this sample may be carry-over from other donors' samples.

The J gene is TRBJ1-2, the V gene TRBV7-2, with 9 positions matching TRBD1. Losses at the gene ends were 4 bases for V and 7 bases for J; bases not matched to a gene: 7. This CDR3 has 14 amino acids. The germline V gene has CDR1 SGHTA and CDR2 FQGNSA. The CDR3 sequence: CASSWDREMAGYTF. Here the CDR3 DNA reads TGTGCCAGCAGCTGGGACAGGGAGATGGCTGGCTACACCTTC.

The J gene is TRBJ1-1, the V gene TRBV25-1; no definite D call. Trimming shortened V by 7 bases and J by 10 bases, and 16 bases separated the two germline ends. Germline V lookup: CDR1 MGHDK, CDR2 SYGVNS. The CDR3 has 12 residues. CDR3 DNA: TGTGCCAGCACTGGGCCTACACTGACAGCTTTCTTT. Protein sequence: CASTGPTLTAFF.

The rearrangement joins TRBV28 to TRBJ1-5, with 9 bases aligning to TRBD1. V was clipped by 4 bases and J by 4 bases; unmatched bases: 5. Per the germline V gene, CDR1 is MDHEN and CDR2 is SYDVKM. This CDR3 contains 15 residues. The CDR3 sequence is CASSSGTGLNQPQHF. CDR3 nucleotides: TGTGCCAGCAGTTCCGGGACAGGGTTAAATCAGCCCCAGCATTTT. Using reference TRBV28 and TRBJ1-5 for the parts outside the CDR3, the full variable domain is DVKVTQSSRYLVKRTGEKVFLECVQDMDHENMFWYRQDPGLGLRLIYFSYDVKMKEKGDIPEGYSVSREKKERFSLILESASTNQTSMYLCASSSGTGLNQPQHFGDGTRLSIL.

This clone appeared once. DNA for the CDR3: TGTGCCAGCAGTTTAGGGCCCCCCCGCAATCAGCCCCAGCATTTT. Its translation: CASSLGPPRNQPQHF. This sequence joins TRBV28 and TRBJ1-5, with D unresolved. The germline CDR1 and CDR2 sequences are MDHEN and SYDVKM. This CDR3 has 15 amino acids. Trimming pared 2 bases from V and 2 bases from J, leaving 10 bases between. Full variable domain (missing parts from reference TRBV28 and TRBJ1-5): DVKVTQSSRYLVKRTGEKVFLECVQDMDHENMFWYRQDPGLGLRLIYFSYDVKMKEKGDIPEGYSVSREKKERFSLILESASTNQTSMYLCASSLGPPRNQPQHFGDGTRLSIL.

This chain uses TRBV28 with TRBJ2-1; possibly TRBD2 for D (6 bases). This CDR3 spans 17 amino acids. The V gene's germline CDR1 is MDHEN and CDR2 SYDVKM. V lost 2 bases and J 1 base, leaving 15 bases between the germline ends. Written as DNA, the CDR3 is TGTGCCAGCAGTTTAGTCTGGGCGGGAAGGTCCTACAATGAGCAGTTCTTC. Translated: CASSLVWAGRSYNEQFF.

This chain joins TRBV30 and TRBJ1-2; D possibly corresponds to TRBD1 (5 bases). CDR1 is GTSNPN and CDR2 is SVGIG in the germline V gene (reference sequence). The CDR3 is made up of 11 amino acids. V was cut by 2 bases and J by 6 bases, with 7 bases left in between. CDR3 protein: CAWSWGDGYTF. The CDR3, as DNA: TGTGCCTGGAGTTGGGGGGATGGCTACACCTTC.

This clone was observed a handful of times. This rearrangement joins TRBV29-1 to TRBJ1-1; D uncertain. Germline loops: CDR1 SQVTM, CDR2 ANQGSEA. CDR3 length equals 13 residues. In DNA, the CDR3 is TGCAGGGGCTTTGAGGGAGTTCCCACTGAAGCTTTCTTT. It yields the protein CRGFEGVPTEAFF.

J is TRBJ2-1 and V is TRBV7-2, with 10 bases matching TRBD2. This CDR3 has 15 amino acids. V lost 2 bases to trimming and J lost 6 bases; unmatched junction nucleotides: 4. CDR1 and CDR2 (germline): SGHTA, FQGNSA. This CDR3 is CASSLILAGSNEQFF. CDR3 bases: TGTGCCAGCAGCTTAATACTAGCGGGGTCCAATGAGCAGTTCTTC.

The V and J genes are TRBV2 and TRBJ1-2; no clear D. The CDR3 extends over 14 amino acids. Trimming shortened V by 3 bases and J by 7 bases, and 15 bases separated the two germline ends. CDR1 and CDR2 from the germline V gene are SNHLY and FYNNEI. The DNA of the CDR3 is TGTGCCAGCAGTGATCTCCCCACGGGTACTGGCTACACCTTC. The encoded protein is CASSDLPTGTGYTF.

This sequence joins TRBV7-9 and TRBJ2-3; maybe TRBD1 (6 bases). The germline CDR1 and CDR2 sequences are SEHNR and FQNEAQ (reference sequence). This CDR3 is built from 15 residues. Trimming removed 1 base from V and 4 bases from J, with 12 bases in between. The CDR3 DNA sequence: TGTGCCAGCAGCTTAGGCGACAGGCTCCCAGATACGCAGTATTTT. Protein product: CASSLGDRLPDTQYF.

This sequence joins TRBV11-2 and TRBJ2-3; unclear D gene. The CDR3 has 12 amino acids. CDR1 and CDR2 (germline): SGHAT, FQNNGV. V lost 4 bases and J lost 2, with 4 bases in between. In DNA, the CDR3 is TGTGCCAGCAGCTACGCCACAGATACGCAGTATTTT. Translated, it gives CASSYATDTQYF.

The chain employs TRBV11-2 and TRBJ2-5; D is undetermined. Germline CDR1 and CDR2: SGHAT and FQNNGV. The CDR3 is made up of 13 amino acids. V was clipped by 5 bases and J by 2 bases, with 9 bases between them. Written as DNA, the CDR3 is TGTGCCAGCAGCACGTTACCGCAAGAGACCCAGTACTTC. Protein product: CASSTLPQETQYF.

J is TRBJ2-7 and V is TRBV30; TRBD2 matches at 7 bases. V shed 4 bases and J 7 bases; nucleotides not matched to a gene: 4. CDR3 size: 11 residues. Germline CDR1 GTSNPN, CDR2 SVGIG (reference sequence). This CDR3 is CAWTHGGEQYF. The CDR3 bases are TGTGCCTGGACCCACGGGGGGGAGCAGTACTTC. Using reference TRBV30 and TRBJ2-7 for the parts outside the CDR3, the full variable domain is SQTIHQWPATLVQPVGSPLSLECTVEGTSNPNLYWYRQAAGRGLQLLFYSVGIGQISSEVPQNLSASRPQDRQFILSSKKLLLSDSGFYLCAWTHGGEQYFGPGTRLTVT.

The chain links TRBV20-1 to TRBJ2-1, with a weak D call TRBD1 (5 bases). Germline V gene sequence: CDR1 DFQATT, CDR2 SNEGSKA (reference sequence). V dropped 6 bases and J dropped 10 bases, with 13 bases sitting between them. This CDR3 is 11 amino acids long. The DNA for the CDR3 is TGCAGTGCATCGGAGCCAGGGGAGCAGTTCTTC. Amino acids: CSASEPGEQFF.

With regard to this clone: Other DNA sequences of this sample code for an identical CDR3. This chain links TRBV9 with TRBJ2-1; D unclear. Deletions cut 0 bases from V and 2 bases from J, with 3 bases between. There are 13 residues in the CDR3. Germline V CDR1 and CDR2: SGDLS, YYNGEE. The CDR3 bases are TGTGCCAGCAGCGTAGCTCCCTACAATGAGCAGTTCTTC. This translates into CASSVAPYNEQFF.

Regarding this clone: Other DNA sequences in this sample translate to the same CDR3. The chain joins TRBV28 to TRBJ2-7; 8 bases fit TRBD1. V lost 2 bases to trimming and J lost 2 bases; unmatched junction nucleotides: 2. The CDR3 runs to 14 residues. Germline V gene data show CDR1 as MDHEN and CDR2 as SYDVKM. CDR3 amino acids: CASSLRDRTYEQYF. The CDR3 nucleotides read TGTGCCAGCAGTTTAAGGGACAGGACCTACGAGCAGTACTTC.

This clone was observed a single time. The chain uses TRBV18 and TRBJ1-3, with no clear D. The V end was cut by 5 bases, the J end by 0 bases, with 8 bases between. The length of the CDR3 is 14 residues. CDR1 is KGHSH and CDR2 is LQKENI in the germline V gene. The CDR3 is CASSDGYSGNTIYF. The CDR3, as DNA: TGTGCCAGCTCAGACGGATACTCTGGAAACACCATATATTTT.

V is TRBV5-1 and J is TRBJ2-1; 9 bases line up with TRBD2. V lost 2 bases and J lost 9; bases outside the gene matches: 12. Germline loops: CDR1 SGHRS, CDR2 YFSETQ. The length of the CDR3 is 16 residues. The CDR3 nucleotides read TGCGCCAGCAGCTTATCGGCGGGAGGGCCAGGTAGTGAGCAGTTCTTC. Encoded protein: CASSLSAGGPGSEQFF.

Details on this clone: This CDR3 is also generated by other DNA sequences in the sample. V and J are TRBV7-3 and TRBJ1-2; D is unresolved. Germline values: CDR1 SGHTA, CDR2 FQGTGA. This CDR3 has 13 residues. The V and J ends lost 5 bases and 0 bases respectively, with 7 bases between them. CDR3 residues: CASSPDSNYGYTF. In nucleotides, the CDR3 is TGTGCCAGCAGCCCGGACTCTAACTATGGCTACACCTTC.

As regards this clone: Different DNA sequences within this sample yield the same CDR3. The chain combines TRBV19 with TRBJ2-3, with 7 positions matching TRBD1. Germline assignment: CDR1 LNHDA and CDR2 SQIVND (reference sequence). The CDR3 totals 13 residues. Trimming at V came to 4 bases and at J to 4 bases, leaving 2 bases not matched to a gene. CDR3 region: CASSRQGADTQYF. The CDR3 bases are TGTGCCAGTAGTAGACAGGGAGCAGATACGCAGTATTTT. Drawing the rest from reference TRBV19 and TRBJ2-3, the complete variable domain is DGGITQSPKYLFRKEGQNVTLSCEQNLNHDAMYWYRQDPGQGLRLIYYSQIVNDFQKGDIAEGYSVSREKKESFPLTVTSAQKNPTAFYLCASSRQGADTQYFGPGTRLTVL.

The chain combines TRBV29-1 with TRBJ2-7; 11 bases are shared with TRBD2. Germline V gene sequence: CDR1 SQVTM, CDR2 ANQGSEA. J gave up 6 bases and V 4 bases, and 5 bases lay outside the gene matches. CDR3 length equals 13 residues. Written as DNA, the CDR3 is TGCAGCGTTGTAATTCTAGCGGGGGGCGAGCAGTACTTC. This translates into CSVVILAGGEQYF.

The V gene is TRBV28, the J gene TRBJ1-5, with D unclear. Germline assignment: CDR1 MDHEN and CDR2 SYDVKM. Trimming took 4 bases from V and 7 from J, leaving 11 bases between them. This CDR3 region has 13 residues. In DNA form, the CDR3 reads TGTGCCAGCAGTTCGGTGGTACGGCAGCCCCAGCATTTT. Translated, it gives CASSSVVRQPQHF.

This chain connects TRBV6-1 to TRBJ1-1; D is uncertain. CDR1 MNHNS and CDR2 SASEGT come from the germline V gene. The germline V and J ends were trimmed by 6 bases and 4 bases, with 18 bases remaining between them. There are 15 residues in the CDR3. CDR3 sequence: CASSDMRWVGTEAFF. The CDR3 coding sequence is TGTGCCAGCAGCGATATGCGCTGGGTGGGCACTGAAGCTTTCTTT.

In regard to this clone: Other DNA sequences of this sample code for an identical CDR3. The chain couples TRBV5-1 to TRBJ1-2; weak D call: TRBD1 (5 bases). Germline CDR1 SGHRS, CDR2 YFSETQ. Trimming stripped 0 bases from V and 3 bases from J, with 9 bases between. CDR3 length: 14 residues. Here the CDR3 DNA reads TGCGCCAGCAGCTTGGCCGGGGCAGACTATGGCTACACCTTC. Translation gives CASSLAGADYGYTF.

A few counts support this clone. The chain links TRBV29-1 to TRBJ1-5; D is undetermined. The CDR3 runs to 13 residues. The ends were cut back, 4 bases at V and 2 bases at J, with 9 bases in the middle. CDR1 SQVTM and CDR2 ANQGSEA come from the germline V gene. CDR3 sequence: CSVVEDGNQPQHF. The CDR3 DNA is TGCAGCGTTGTAGAGGATGGCAATCAGCCCCAGCATTTT.

The chain combines TRBV2 with TRBJ1-5, with 8 bases identical to TRBD1. Germline trimming cut 5 bases from V and 5 bases from J; bases unmatched to any gene: 5. This CDR3 spans 14 amino acids. CDR1 is SNHLY and CDR2 is FYNNEI in the germline V gene. CDR3 loop: CASSSLDRDQPQHF. The CDR3 nucleotides are TGTGCCAGCAGTTCCCTGGACAGGGATCAGCCCCAGCATTTT.

The rearrangement joins TRBV6-5 to TRBJ2-5; D assignment may be TRBD1 or TRBD2 (7 bases each). Per germline, CDR1 MNHEY and CDR2 SVGAGI. Trimming removed 7 bases from V and 4 bases from J, with 16 bases in between. This CDR3 contains 14 residues. The CDR3 spells CASTGGGGPETQYF. The CDR3 coding sequence is TGTGCCAGCACCGGGGGAGGGGGCCCAGAGACCCAGTACTTC.

As to this clone: The identical CDR3 is also encoded by other nucleotide sequences in the sample. The V gene is TRBV19, the J gene TRBJ2-7, with D possibly being TRBD1 (5 bases). This CDR3 is 13 amino acids long. V lost 9 bases and J 4 bases, leaving 16 bases between the germline ends. CDR1 and CDR2 from the germline V gene are LNHDA and SQIVND (reference sequence). CDR3 in amino acids: CASSNQGSYEQYF. The CDR3 nucleotides read TGTGCCAGCTCTAATCAGGGTTCGTACGAGCAGTACTTC.

This chain links TRBV4-1 with TRBJ2-3; TRBD2 aligns across 10 bases. CDR1 is MGHRA, CDR2 YSYEKL, per germline. Germline trimming cut 0 bases from V and 1 base from J; bases unmatched to any gene: 7. The CDR3 extends over 18 amino acids. The CDR3 bases are TGCGCCAGCAGCCAAGATATTGAGCGGGAGGGCGGCACAGATACGCAGTATTTT. It is translated as CASSQDIEREGGTDTQYF.

This chain joins TRBV29-1 and TRBJ2-3, with no clear D. The CDR3 runs 13 residues. V gave up 4 bases and J gave up 4 bases, with 12 bases separating them. Germline V gene data show CDR1 as SQVTM and CDR2 as ANQGSEA. CDR3 nucleotide sequence: TGCAGCGTTGGGGCAGGTTGGGCAGATACGCAGTATTTT. Its protein is CSVGAGWADTQYF.

V and J are TRBV5-1 and TRBJ2-7, with D unresolved. The CDR3 totals 15 residues. Per the germline V gene, CDR1 is SGHRS and CDR2 is YFSETQ. The ends were cut back, 4 bases at V and 2 bases at J, with 16 bases in the middle. The CDR3 loop is CASSPGSGSPYEQYF. In nucleotides, the CDR3 is TGCGCCAGCAGCCCCGGTAGTGGCTCCCCCTACGAGCAGTACTTC.

In its sample, this clone was seen a few times. Different DNA sequences within this sample yield the same CDR3. V and J are TRBV9 and TRBJ1-5; D gene ambiguous. The V gene lost 0 bases and the J gene lost 3 bases, with 7 bases spanning the gap. This CDR3 contains 14 residues. Germline CDR1 SGDLS, CDR2 YYNGEE. The CDR3 DNA reads TGTGCCAGCAGCGTAGGGTTAACCAATCAGCCCCAGCATTTT. It codes for CASSVGLTNQPQHF.